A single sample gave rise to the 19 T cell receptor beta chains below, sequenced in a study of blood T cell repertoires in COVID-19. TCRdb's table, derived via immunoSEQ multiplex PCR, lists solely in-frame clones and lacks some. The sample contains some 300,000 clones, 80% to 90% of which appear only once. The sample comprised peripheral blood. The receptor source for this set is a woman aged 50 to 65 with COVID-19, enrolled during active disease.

The DNA of the CDR3 is TGTGCCAGCAGCTTGGGGACTAGCGGGAGAACCGGGGAGCTGTTTTTT. Translated, it gives CASSLGTSGRTGELFF. The V gene is TRBV5-4, the J gene TRBJ2-2; 13 positions match TRBD2. The V segment lost 0 bases and the J segment 5 bases; nucleotides outside the gene matches: 1. The CDR3 runs 16 residues. CDR1 SGHNT and CDR2 YYREEE come from the germline V gene (reference sequence).

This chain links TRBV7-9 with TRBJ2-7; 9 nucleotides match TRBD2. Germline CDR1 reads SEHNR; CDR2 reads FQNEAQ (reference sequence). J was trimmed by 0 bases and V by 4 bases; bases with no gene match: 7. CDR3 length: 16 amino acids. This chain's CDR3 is CASSSVSGSSSYEQYF. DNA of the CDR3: TGTGCCAGCAGCTCCGTTAGCGGGAGTAGCTCCTACGAGCAGTACTTC.

For the CDR3, the DNA is TGTGCCAGCAGTGAGTCCCCACCTACAGGGTCTCGTCAGCCCCAGCATTTT. The encoded protein is CASSESPPTGSRQPQHF. The chain couples TRBV2 to TRBJ1-5, with D possibly being TRBD1 (6 bases). Trimming pared 3 bases from V and 6 bases from J, leaving 21 bases between. The CDR3 totals 17 residues. Per the germline V gene, CDR1 is SNHLY and CDR2 is FYNNEI.

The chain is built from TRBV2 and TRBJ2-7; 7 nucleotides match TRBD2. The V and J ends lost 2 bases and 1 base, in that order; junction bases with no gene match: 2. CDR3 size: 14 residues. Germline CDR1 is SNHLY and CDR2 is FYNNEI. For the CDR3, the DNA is TGTGCCAGCAGTGAACTAGCGGAATCCTACGAGCAGTACTTC. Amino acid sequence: CASSELAESYEQYF.

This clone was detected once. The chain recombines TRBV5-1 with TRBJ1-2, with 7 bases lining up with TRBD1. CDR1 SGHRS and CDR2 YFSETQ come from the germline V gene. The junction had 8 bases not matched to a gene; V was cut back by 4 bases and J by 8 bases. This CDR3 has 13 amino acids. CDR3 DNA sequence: TGCGCCAGCAGCCAGTCTGGACAGGTGGGCTACACCTTC. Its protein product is CASSQSGQVGYTF.

CDR3 DNA sequence: TGTGCCAGCAGTAGAAACCGGTACGAGCAGTACTTC. Translating gives CASSRNRYEQYF. The chain has TRBV2 and TRBJ2-7; D is undetermined. The ends were cut back, 5 bases at V and 4 bases at J, with 9 bases in the middle. CDR3 size: 12 residues. Germline values: CDR1 SNHLY, CDR2 FYNNEI. The full variable domain, completed using reference TRBV2 and TRBJ2-7, is EPEVTQTPSHQVTQMGQEVILRCVPISNHLYFYWYRQILGQKVEFLVSFYNNEISEKSEIFDDQFSVERPDGSNFTLKIRSTKLEDSAMYFCASSRNRYEQYFGPGTRLTVT.

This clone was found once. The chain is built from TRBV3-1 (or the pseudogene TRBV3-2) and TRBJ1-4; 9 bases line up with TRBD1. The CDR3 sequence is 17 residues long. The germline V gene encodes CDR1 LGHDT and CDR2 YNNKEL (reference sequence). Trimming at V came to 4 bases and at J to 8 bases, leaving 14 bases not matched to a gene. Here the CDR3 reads CASSLFTQGAQLEKLFF. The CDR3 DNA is TGTGCCAGCAGCCTTTTTACACAGGGGGCGCAGTTAGAAAAACTGTTTTTT.

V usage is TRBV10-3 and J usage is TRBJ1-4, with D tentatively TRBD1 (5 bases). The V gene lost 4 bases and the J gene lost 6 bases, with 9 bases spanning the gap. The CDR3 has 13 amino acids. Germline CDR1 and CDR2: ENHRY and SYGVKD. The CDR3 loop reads CAISGGLYEKLFF. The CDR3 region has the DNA TGTGCCATCAGTGGGGGACTGTATGAAAAACTGTTTTTT.

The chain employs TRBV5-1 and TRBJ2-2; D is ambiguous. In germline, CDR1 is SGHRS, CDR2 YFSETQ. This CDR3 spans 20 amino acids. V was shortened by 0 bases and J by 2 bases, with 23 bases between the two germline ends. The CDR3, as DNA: TGCGCCAGCAGCTTGGCGGGTCCTCTGATGAGGTTCCCTAACACCGGGGAGCTGTTTTTT. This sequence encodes CASSLAGPLMRFPNTGELFF.

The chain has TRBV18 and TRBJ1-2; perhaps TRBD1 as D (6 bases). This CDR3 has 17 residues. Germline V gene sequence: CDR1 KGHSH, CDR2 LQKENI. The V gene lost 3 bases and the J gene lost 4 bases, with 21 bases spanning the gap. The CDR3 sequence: CASSPGPSGTRGYGYTF. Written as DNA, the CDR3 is TGTGCCAGCTCACCGGGCCCCTCCGGGACAAGGGGCTATGGCTACACCTTC.

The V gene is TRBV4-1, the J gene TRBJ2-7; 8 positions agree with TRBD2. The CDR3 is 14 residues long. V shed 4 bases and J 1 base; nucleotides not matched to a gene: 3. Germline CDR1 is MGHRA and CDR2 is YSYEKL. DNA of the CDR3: TGCGCCAGCAGCCCCACGGGGGGGTCCTACGAGCAGTACTTC. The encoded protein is CASSPTGGSYEQYF.

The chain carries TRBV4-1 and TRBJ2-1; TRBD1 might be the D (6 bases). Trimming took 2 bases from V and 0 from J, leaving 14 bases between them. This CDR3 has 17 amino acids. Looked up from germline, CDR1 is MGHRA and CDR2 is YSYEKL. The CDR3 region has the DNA TGCGCCAGCAGCCAACCCCCCGGACAGAGCTCCTACAATGAGCAGTTCTTC. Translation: CASSQPPGQSSYNEQFF.

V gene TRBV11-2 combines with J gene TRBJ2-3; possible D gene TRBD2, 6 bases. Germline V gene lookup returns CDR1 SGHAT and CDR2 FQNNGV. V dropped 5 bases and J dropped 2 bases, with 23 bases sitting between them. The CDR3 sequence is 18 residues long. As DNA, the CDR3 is TGTGCCAGCAGCCCAACCGTACGACTAGAGGGTGTCACAGATACGCAGTATTTT. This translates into CASSPTVRLEGVTDTQYF.

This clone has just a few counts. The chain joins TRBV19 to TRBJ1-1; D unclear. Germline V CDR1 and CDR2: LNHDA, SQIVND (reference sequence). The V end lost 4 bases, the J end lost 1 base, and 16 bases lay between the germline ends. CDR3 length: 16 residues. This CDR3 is CASSTFSGRGNTEAFF. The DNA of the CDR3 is TGTGCCAGTAGTACCTTTTCCGGACGGGGGAACACTGAAGCTTTCTTT. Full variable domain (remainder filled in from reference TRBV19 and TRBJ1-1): DGGITQSPKYLFRKEGQNVTLSCEQNLNHDAMYWYRQDPGQGLRLIYYSQIVNDFQKGDIAEGYSVSREKKESFPLTVTSAQKNPTAFYLCASSTFSGRGNTEAFFGQGTRLTVV.

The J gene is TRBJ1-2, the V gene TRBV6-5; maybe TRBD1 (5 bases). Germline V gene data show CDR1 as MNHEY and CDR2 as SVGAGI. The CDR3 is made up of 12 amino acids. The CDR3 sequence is CSTGLANYGYTF. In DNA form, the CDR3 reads TGTTCCACAGGACTAGCTAACTATGGCTACACCTTC.

As DNA, the CDR3 is TGTGCCAGCAGCCCTGGACAGGGATGGACTGAAGCTTTCTTT. Protein product: CASSPGQGWTEAFF. The rearrangement links TRBV7-6 to TRBJ1-1; 8 bases are shared with TRBD1. The CDR3 loop spans 14 amino acids. Germline lookup yields CDR1 SGHVS and CDR2 FNYEAQ. V lost 5 bases and J lost 5; bases outside the gene matches: 7.

In DNA, the CDR3 is TGTGCCAGCAGCGTTAGAGGGCCCTCCTACGAGCAGTACTTC. It encodes CASSVRGPSYEQYF. The rearrangement uses TRBV9 and TRBJ2-7; perhaps TRBD2 as D (5 bases). The V end lost 2 bases, the J end lost 0 bases, and 9 bases lay between the germline ends. The CDR3 runs to 14 residues. Germline V lookup: CDR1 SGDLS, CDR2 YYNGEE.

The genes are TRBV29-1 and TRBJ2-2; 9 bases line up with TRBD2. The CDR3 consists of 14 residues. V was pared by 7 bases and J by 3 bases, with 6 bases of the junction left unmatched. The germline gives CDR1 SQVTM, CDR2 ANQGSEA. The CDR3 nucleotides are TGCAGCGCGATTAGCGGGAGTGACACCGGGGAGCTGTTTTTT. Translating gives CSAISGSDTGELFF.

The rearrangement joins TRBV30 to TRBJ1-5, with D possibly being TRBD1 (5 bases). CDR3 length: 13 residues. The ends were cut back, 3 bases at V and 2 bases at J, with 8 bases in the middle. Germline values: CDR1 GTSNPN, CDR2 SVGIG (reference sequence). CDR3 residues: CAWSQQGNQPQHF. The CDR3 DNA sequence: TGTGCCTGGAGCCAACAGGGCAATCAGCCCCAGCATTTT.